This passage covers 5 T cell receptor beta chains from one sample sequenced in a study of shared clonotypes between healthy human individuals. Libraries were prepared by immunoSEQ multiplex PCR; TCRdb keeps only in-frame clonotypes and omits some of them. The sample holds roughly 2.2 million clones, roughly 90% seen once. The sample was naive CD4+ T cells from PBMCs. Documented subset: CD45RA+ positively selected. The origin of the receptors is a man between 18 and 29 years old in good health. Some clones in this sample may be carry-over from other donors' samples.

The CDR3 sequence is CASSFGTDTQYF. The DNA for the CDR3 is TGCGCCAGCAGTTTCGGTACGGATACGCAGTATTTT. The gene calls are TRBV10-2 and TRBJ2-3, with D unresolved. Germline values: CDR1 WSHSY, CDR2 SAAADI. This CDR3 spans 12 amino acids. The germline V and J ends were trimmed by 5 bases and 6 bases, with 9 bases remaining between them.

CDR3 sequence: CASNLVVQETQYF. The DNA of the CDR3 is TGTGCCAGCAACCTGGTAGTCCAAGAGACCCAGTACTTC. The chain employs TRBV7-9 and TRBJ2-5; D uncertain. V lost 7 bases, J lost 1 base, and 10 bases lay in between. This CDR3 is built from 13 residues. Germline V gene data show CDR1 as SEHNR and CDR2 as FQNEAQ (reference sequence).

There are a few counts of this clone. V and J are TRBV18 and TRBJ1-4; D is unclear. The CDR3 is 15 amino acids. CDR1 and CDR2 from the germline V gene are KGHSH and LQKENI. The V end was cut by 3 bases, the J end by 5 bases, with 13 bases between. The CDR3 DNA reads TGTGCCAGCTCACCCGGAGGTGCTCAGAATGAAAAACTGTTTTTT. Protein: CASSPGGAQNEKLFF. The complete variable domain, with remaining parts taken from reference TRBV18 and TRBJ1-4, reads NAGVMQNPRHLVRRRGQEARLRCSPMKGHSHVYWYRQLPEEGLKFMVYLQKENIIDESGMPKERFSAEFPKEGPSILRIQQVVRGDSAAYFCASSPGGAQNEKLFFGSGTQLSVL.

The CDR3 bases are TGTGCCAGCAGCGGGGTCGGAGAGACCCAGTACTTC. Protein product: CASSGVGETQYF. This chain connects TRBV7-9 to TRBJ2-5; D remains ambiguous. Germline CDR1 reads SEHNR; CDR2 reads FQNEAQ (reference sequence). The CDR3 runs to 12 residues. The V end was cut by 5 bases, the J end by 4 bases, with 8 bases between. Complete variable domain (other parts from reference TRBV7-9 and TRBJ2-5): DTGVSQNPRHKITKRGQNVTFRCDPISEHNRLYWYRQTLGQGPEFLTYFQNEAQLEKSRLLSDRFSAERPKGSFSTLEIQRTEQGDSAMYLCASSGVGETQYFGPGTRLLVL.

The V and J genes are TRBV27 and TRBJ2-1; 7 bases fit TRBD2. This CDR3 is built from 13 residues. Germline loops: CDR1 MNHEY, CDR2 SMNVEV (reference sequence). V shed 8 bases and J 4 bases; nucleotides not matched to a gene: 5. DNA of the CDR3: TGTGCCAGCCGCAGCGGGGTTTACAATGAGCAGTTCTTC. Translating it yields CASRSGVYNEQFF.